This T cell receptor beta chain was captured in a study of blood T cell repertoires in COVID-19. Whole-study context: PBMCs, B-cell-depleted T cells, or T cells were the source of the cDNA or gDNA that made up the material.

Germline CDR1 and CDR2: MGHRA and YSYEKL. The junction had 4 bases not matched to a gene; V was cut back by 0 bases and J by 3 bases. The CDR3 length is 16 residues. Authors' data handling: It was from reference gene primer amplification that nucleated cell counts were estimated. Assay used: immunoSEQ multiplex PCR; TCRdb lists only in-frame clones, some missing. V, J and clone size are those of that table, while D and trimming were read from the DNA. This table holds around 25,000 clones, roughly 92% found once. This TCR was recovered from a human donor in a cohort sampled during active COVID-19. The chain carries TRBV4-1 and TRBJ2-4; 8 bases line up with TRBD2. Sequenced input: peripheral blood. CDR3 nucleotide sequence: TGCGCCAGCAGCCAAGAGGCGGCGGGGGGCAAAAACATTCAGTACTTC. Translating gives CASSQEAAGGKNIQYF.